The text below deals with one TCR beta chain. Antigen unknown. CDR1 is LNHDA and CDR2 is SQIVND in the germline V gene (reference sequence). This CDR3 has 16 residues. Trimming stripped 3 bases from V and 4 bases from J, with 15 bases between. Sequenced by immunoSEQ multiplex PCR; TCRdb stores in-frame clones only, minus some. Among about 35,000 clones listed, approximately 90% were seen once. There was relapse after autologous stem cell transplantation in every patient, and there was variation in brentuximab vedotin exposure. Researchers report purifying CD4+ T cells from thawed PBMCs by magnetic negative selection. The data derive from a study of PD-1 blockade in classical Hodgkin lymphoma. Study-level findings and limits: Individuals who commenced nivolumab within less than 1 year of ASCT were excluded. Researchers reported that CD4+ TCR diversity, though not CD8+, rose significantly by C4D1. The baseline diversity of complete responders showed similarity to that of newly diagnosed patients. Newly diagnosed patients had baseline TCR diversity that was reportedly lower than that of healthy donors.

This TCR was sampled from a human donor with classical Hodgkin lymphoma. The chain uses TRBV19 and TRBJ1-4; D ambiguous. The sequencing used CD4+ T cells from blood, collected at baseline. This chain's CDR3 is CASSIGISGSNEKLFF. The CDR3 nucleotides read TGTGCCAGTAGTATTGGGATCTCCGGGAGTAATGAAAAACTGTTTTTT.